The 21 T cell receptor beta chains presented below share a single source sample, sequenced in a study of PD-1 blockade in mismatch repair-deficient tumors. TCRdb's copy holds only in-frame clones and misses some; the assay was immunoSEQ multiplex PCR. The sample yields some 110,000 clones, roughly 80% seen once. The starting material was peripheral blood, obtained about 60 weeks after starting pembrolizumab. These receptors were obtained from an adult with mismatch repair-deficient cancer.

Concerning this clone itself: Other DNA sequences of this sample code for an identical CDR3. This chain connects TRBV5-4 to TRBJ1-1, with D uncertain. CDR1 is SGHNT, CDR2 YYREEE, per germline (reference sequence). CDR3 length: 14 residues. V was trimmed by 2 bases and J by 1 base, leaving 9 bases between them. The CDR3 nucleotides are TGTGCCAGCAGCTTCGCAGTAGCGAACACTGAAGCTTTCTTT. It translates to CASSFAVANTEAFF. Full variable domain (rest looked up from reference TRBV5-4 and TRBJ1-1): ETGVTQSPTHLIKTRGQQVTLRCSSQSGHNTVSWYQQALGQGPQFIFQYYREEENGRGNFPPRFSGLQFPNYSSELNVNALELDDSALYLCASSFAVANTEAFFGQGTRLTVV.

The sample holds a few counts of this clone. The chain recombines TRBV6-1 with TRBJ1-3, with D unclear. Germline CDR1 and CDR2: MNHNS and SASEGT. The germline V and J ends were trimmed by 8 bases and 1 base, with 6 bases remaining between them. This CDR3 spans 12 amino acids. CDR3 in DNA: TGTGCCAGCCATTCTTCTGGAAACACCATATATTTT. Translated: CASHSSGNTIYF.

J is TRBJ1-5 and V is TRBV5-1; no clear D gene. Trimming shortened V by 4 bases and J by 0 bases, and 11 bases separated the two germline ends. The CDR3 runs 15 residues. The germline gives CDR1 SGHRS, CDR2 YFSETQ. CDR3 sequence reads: CASSEGGYSNQPQHF. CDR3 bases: TGCGCCAGCAGCGAGGGTGGGTATAGCAATCAGCCCCAGCATTTT.

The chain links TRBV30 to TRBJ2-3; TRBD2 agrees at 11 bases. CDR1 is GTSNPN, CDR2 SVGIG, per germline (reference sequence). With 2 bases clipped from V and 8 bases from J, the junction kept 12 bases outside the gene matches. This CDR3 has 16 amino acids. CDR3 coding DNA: TGTGCCTGGAGTCGAGGGCTAGCGGGAGGAGGGGGTACGCAGTATTTT. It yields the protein CAWSRGLAGGGGTQYF. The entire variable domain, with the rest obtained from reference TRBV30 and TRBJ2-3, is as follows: SQTIHQWPATLVQPVGSPLSLECTVEGTSNPNLYWYRQAAGRGLQLLFYSVGIGQISSEVPQNLSASRPQDRQFILSSKKLLLSDSGFYLCAWSRGLAGGGGTQYFGPGTRLTVL.

CDR3 in amino acids: CASSWDDLRGGYTF. The CDR3 bases are TGTGCCAGCAGCTGGGACGACCTGAGAGGGGGCTACACCTTC. This chain uses TRBV7-9 with TRBJ1-2; tentative D call: TRBD1 (5 bases). This CDR3 has 14 residues. The germline V gene encodes CDR1 SEHNR and CDR2 FQNEAQ (reference sequence). V was trimmed by 4 bases and J by 8 bases, leaving 17 bases between them. Using reference TRBV7-9 and TRBJ1-2 for the parts outside the CDR3, the full variable domain is DTGVSQNPRHKITKRGQNVTFRCDPISEHNRLYWYRQTLGQGPEFLTYFQNEAQLEKSRLLSDRFSAERPKGSFSTLEIQRTEQGDSAMYLCASSWDDLRGGYTFGSGTRLTVV.

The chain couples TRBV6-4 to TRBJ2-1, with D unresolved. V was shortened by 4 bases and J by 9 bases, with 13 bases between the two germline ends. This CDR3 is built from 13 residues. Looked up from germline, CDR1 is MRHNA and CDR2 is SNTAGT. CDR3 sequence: CASSVDGGGEQFF. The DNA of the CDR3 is TGTGCCAGCAGTGTCGACGGTGGTGGTGAGCAGTTCTTC.

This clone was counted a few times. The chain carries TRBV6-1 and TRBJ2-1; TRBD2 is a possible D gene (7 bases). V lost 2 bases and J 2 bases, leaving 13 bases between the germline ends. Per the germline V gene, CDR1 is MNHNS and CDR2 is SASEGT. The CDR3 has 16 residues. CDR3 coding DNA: TGTGCCAGCAGTGAACGAGGGGGAGGGACCTACAATGAGCAGTTCTTC. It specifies CASSERGGGTYNEQFF.

The CDR3 protein is CSGEQGQGYSEQFF. CDR3 coding DNA: TGCAGCGGCGAACAGGGACAGGGGTATTCTGAGCAGTTCTTC. This chain joins TRBV29-1 and TRBJ2-1; 10 bases map to TRBD1. V shed 7 bases, J shed 9 bases, and the junction held 12 bases outside the gene matches. Germline assignment: CDR1 SQVTM and CDR2 ANQGSEA. The CDR3 loop spans 14 amino acids.

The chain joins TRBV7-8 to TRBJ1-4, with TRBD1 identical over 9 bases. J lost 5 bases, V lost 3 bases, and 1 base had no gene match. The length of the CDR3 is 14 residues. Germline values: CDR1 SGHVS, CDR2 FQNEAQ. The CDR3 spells CASSLTGGNEKLFF. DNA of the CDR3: TGTGCCAGCAGCTTGACAGGGGGAAATGAAAAACTGTTTTTT.

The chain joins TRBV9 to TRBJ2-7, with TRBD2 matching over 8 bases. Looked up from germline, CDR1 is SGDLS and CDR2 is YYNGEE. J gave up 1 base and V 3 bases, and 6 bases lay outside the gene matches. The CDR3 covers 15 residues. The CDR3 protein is CASSDSGTGSYEQYF. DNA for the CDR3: TGTGCCAGCAGCGATAGCGGGACCGGTTCCTACGAGCAGTACTTC.

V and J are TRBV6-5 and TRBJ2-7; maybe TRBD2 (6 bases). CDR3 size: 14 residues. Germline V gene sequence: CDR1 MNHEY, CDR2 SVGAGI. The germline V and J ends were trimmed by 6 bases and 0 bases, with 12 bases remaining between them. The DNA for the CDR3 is TGTGCCAGCAGAGGGACTGGCGGCTCCTACGAGCAGTACTTC. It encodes CASRGTGGSYEQYF.

CDR3 sequence reads: CSVEGRGQGYGYTF. As DNA, the CDR3 is TGCAGCGTTGAAGGACGAGGACAGGGTTATGGCTACACCTTC. The chain is built from TRBV29-1 and TRBJ1-2, with 8 bases matching TRBD1. Germline V CDR1 and CDR2: SQVTM, ANQGSEA. The CDR3 has 14 residues. Germline trimming cut 1 base from V and 5 bases from J; bases unmatched to any gene: 6.

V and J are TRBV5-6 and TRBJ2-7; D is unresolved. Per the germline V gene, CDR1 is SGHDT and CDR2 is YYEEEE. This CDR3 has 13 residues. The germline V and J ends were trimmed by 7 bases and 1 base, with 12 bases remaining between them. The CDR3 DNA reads TGTGCCAGCGAAAGCAGGAATTCCTACGAGCAGTACTTC. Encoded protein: CASESRNSYEQYF.

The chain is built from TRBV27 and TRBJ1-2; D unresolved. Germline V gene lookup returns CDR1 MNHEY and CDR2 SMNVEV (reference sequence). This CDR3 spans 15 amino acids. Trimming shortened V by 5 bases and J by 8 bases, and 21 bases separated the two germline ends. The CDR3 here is CASSLVLGETRGYTF. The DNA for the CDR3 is TGTGCCAGCAGTCTCGTCCTTGGGGAGACGCGGGGCTACACCTTC.

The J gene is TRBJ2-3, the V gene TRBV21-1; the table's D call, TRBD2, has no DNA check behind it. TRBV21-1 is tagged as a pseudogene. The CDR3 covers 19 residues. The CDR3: CASSQEGTSGRMGADTQYF. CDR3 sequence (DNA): TGTGCCAGCAGCCAAGAGGGAACTAGCGGGAGGATGGGGGCAGATACGCAGTATTTT.

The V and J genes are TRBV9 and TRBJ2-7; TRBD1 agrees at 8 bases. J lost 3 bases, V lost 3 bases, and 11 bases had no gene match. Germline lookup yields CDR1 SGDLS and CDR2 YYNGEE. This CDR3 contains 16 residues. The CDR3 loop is CASSALGTGPHYEQYF. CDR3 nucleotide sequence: TGTGCCAGCAGCGCCCTTGGGACAGGACCCCACTACGAGCAGTACTTC.

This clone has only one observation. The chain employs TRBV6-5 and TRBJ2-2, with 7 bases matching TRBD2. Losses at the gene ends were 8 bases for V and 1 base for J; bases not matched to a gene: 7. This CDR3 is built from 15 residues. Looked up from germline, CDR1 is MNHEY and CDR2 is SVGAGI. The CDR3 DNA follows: TGTGCCAGCCGGAAGCCTAGCGGGAACACCGGGGAGCTGTTTTTT. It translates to CASRKPSGNTGELFF.

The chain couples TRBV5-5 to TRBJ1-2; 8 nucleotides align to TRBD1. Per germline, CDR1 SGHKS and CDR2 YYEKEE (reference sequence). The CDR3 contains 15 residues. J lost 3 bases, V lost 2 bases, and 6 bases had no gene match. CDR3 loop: CASSLDRGVYYGYTF. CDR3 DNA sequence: TGTGCCAGCAGCTTAGACAGGGGTGTTTACTATGGCTACACCTTC. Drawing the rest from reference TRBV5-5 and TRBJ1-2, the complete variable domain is DAGVTQSPTHLIKTRGQQVTLRCSPISGHKSVSWYQQVLGQGPQFIFQYYEKEERGRGNFPDRFSARQFPNYSSELNVNALLLGDSALYLCASSLDRGVYYGYTFGSGTRLTVV.

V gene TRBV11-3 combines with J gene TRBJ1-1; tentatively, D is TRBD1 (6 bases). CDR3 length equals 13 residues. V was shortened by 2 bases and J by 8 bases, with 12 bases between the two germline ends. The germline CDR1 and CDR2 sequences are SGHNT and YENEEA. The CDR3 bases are TGTGCCAGCAGCTTACGGTCACAGGGCGAAGCTTTCTTT. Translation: CASSLRSQGEAFF.

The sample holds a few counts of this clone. CDR3: CASSGQILNSNQPQHF. The DNA of the CDR3 is TGTGCCAGCAGTGGACAGATACTTAATAGCAATCAGCCCCAGCATTTT. The V and J genes are TRBV6-1 and TRBJ1-5, with D possibly TRBD1 on 5 matching bases. Trimming took off 4 bases at V and 0 bases at J, with 13 bases between the two ends. Germline-derived CDR1 and CDR2 are MNHNS and SASEGT. This CDR3 has 16 residues.

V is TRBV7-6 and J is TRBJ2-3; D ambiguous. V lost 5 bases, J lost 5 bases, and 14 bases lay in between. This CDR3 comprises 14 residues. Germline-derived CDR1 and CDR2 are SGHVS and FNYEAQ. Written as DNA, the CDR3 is TGTGCCAGCAGCCGGGCCGGGCCTAAAGATACGCAGTATTTT. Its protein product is CASSRAGPKDTQYF.